This T cell receptor (beta chain) was retrieved from a study of blood T cell repertoires in COVID-19. Across the whole study: COVID-19 samples from acute and convalescent phases originated in the United States, Italy and Spain. Sources were T cells, B-cell-depleted T cells, or PBMCs; the material itself was cDNA or gDNA.

Germline V CDR1 and CDR2: LNHDA, SQIVND (reference sequence). V lost 8 bases to trimming and J lost 1 base, with 17 bases between them. CDR3 length: 15 amino acids. Seattle researchers signed up patients amid active infection and tracked them longitudinally. The data were produced by immunoSEQ multiplex PCR, yet TCRdb's version contains in-frame clones alone and is incomplete. The table includes some 400,000 clones, about 87% detected once. The clonotype originates from a woman in her fifties or sixties with COVID-19, enrolled during active disease. The V gene is TRBV19, the J gene TRBJ1-1; D uncertain. The material sequenced was peripheral blood. DNA for the CDR3: TGTGCCAGTTTCGCGGAGGGTGGGCGGAACACTGAAGCTTTCTTT. This gives the protein CASFAEGGRNTEAFF.